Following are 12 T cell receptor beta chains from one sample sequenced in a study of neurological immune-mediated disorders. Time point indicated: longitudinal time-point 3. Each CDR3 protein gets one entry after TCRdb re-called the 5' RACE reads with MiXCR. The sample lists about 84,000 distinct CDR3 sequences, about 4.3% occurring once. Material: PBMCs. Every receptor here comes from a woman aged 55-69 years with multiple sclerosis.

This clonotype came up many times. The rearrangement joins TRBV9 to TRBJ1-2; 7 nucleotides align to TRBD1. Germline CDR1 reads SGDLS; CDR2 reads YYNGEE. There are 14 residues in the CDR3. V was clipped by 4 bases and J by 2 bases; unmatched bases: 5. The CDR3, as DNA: TGTGCCAGCAGCAAGACCAGGGGGAACTATGGCTACACCTTC. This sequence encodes CASSKTRGNYGYTF.

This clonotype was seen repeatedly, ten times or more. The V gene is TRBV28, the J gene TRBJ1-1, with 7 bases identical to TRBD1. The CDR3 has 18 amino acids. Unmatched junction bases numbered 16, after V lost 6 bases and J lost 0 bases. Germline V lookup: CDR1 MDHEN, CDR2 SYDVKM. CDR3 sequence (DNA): TGTGCCAGCAGCCTACCTCCGTTGACAGGGATGATGAACACTGAAGCTTTCTTT. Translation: CASSLPPLTGMMNTEAFF.

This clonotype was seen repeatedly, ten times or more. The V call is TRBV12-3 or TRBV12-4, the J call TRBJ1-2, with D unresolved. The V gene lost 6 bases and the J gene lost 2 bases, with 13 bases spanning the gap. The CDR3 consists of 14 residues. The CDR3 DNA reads TGTGCCAGCAGACTCTGGACGGGAAACTATGGCTACACCTTC. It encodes CASRLWTGNYGYTF.

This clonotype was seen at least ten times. The CDR3 reads CSARSSGDGETQYF. Written as DNA, the CDR3 is TGCAGTGCTAGATCGAGCGGGGACGGGGAGACCCAGTACTTC. This chain connects TRBV20-1 to TRBJ2-5; the match to TRBD2 covers 7 bases. Per germline, CDR1 DFQATT and CDR2 SNEGSKA (reference sequence). The V segment lost 2 bases and the J segment 5 bases; nucleotides outside the gene matches: 8. The CDR3 runs 14 residues.

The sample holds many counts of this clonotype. CDR3 DNA: TGCAGCGTGAATTCAGGGTTCGATGAGCAGTTCTTC. Protein product: CSVNSGFDEQFF. V usage is TRBV29-1 and J usage is TRBJ2-1; D perhaps matches TRBD1 (5 bases). The CDR3 consists of 12 residues. Looked up from germline, CDR1 is SQVTM and CDR2 is ANQGSEA. V gave up 6 bases and J gave up 8 bases, with 14 bases separating them.

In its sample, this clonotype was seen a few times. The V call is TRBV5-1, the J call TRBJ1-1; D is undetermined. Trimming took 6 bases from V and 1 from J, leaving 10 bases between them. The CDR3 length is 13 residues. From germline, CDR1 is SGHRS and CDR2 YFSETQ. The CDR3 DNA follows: TGCGCCAGCAATCGGGATGGGAACACTGAAGCTTTCTTT. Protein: CASNRDGNTEAFF.

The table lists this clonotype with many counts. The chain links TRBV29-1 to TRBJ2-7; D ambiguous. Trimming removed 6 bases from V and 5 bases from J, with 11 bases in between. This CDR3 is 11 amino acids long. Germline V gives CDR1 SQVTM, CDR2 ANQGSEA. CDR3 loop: CSVHMAHEQYF. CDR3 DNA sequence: TGCAGCGTACACATGGCCCACGAGCAGTACTTC.

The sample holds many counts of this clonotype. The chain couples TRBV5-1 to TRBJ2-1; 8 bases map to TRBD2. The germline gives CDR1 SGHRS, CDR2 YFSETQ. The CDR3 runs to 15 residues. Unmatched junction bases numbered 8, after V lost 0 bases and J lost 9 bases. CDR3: CASSLAGGAGIEQFF. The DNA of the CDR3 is TGCGCCAGCAGCTTGGCGGGGGGGGCCGGAATTGAGCAGTTCTTC.

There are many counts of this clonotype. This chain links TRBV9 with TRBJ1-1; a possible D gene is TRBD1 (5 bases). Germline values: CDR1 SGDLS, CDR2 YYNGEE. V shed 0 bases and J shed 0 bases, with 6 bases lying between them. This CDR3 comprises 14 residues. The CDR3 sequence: CASSVGQMNTEAFF. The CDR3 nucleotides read TGTGCCAGCAGCGTAGGACAGATGAACACTGAAGCTTTCTTT. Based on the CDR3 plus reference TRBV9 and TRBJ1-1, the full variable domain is DSGVTQTPKHLITATGQRVTLRCSPRSGDLSVYWYQQSLDQGLQFLIQYYNGEERAKGNILERFSAQQFPDLHSELNLSSLELGDSALYFCASSVGQMNTEAFFGQGTRLTVV.

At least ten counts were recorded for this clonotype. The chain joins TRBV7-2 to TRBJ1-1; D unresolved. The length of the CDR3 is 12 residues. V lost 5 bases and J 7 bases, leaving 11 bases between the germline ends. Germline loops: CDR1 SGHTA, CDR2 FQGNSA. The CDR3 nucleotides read TGTGCCAGCAGCCGAAGTACATTTGAAGCTTTCTTT. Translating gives CASSRSTFEAFF. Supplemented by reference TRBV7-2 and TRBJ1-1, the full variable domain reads GAGVSQSPSNKVTEKGKDVELRCDPISGHTALYWYRQSLGQGLEFLIYFQGNSAPDKSGLPSDRFSAERTGGSVSTLTIQRTQQEDSAVYLCASSRSTFEAFFGQGTRLTVV.

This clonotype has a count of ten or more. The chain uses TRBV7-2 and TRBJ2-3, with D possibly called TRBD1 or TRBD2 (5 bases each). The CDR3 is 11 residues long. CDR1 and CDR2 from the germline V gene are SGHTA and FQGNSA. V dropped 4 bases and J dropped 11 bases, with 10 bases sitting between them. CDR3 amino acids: CASSSGPLQYF. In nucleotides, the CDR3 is TGTGCCAGCAGCTCGGGACCGCTGCAGTATTTT. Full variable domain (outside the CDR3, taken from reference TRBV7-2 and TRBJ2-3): GAGVSQSPSNKVTEKGKDVELRCDPISGHTALYWYRQSLGQGLEFLIYFQGNSAPDKSGLPSDRFSAERTGGSVSTLTIQRTQQEDSAVYLCASSSGPLQYFGPGTRLTVL.

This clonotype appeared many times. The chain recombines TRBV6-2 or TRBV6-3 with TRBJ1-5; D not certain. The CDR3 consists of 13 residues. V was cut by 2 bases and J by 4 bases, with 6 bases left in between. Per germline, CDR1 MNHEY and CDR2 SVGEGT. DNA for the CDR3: TGTGCCAGCAGTTACACCTATAATCAGCCCCAGCATTTT. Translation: CASSYTYNQPQHF.